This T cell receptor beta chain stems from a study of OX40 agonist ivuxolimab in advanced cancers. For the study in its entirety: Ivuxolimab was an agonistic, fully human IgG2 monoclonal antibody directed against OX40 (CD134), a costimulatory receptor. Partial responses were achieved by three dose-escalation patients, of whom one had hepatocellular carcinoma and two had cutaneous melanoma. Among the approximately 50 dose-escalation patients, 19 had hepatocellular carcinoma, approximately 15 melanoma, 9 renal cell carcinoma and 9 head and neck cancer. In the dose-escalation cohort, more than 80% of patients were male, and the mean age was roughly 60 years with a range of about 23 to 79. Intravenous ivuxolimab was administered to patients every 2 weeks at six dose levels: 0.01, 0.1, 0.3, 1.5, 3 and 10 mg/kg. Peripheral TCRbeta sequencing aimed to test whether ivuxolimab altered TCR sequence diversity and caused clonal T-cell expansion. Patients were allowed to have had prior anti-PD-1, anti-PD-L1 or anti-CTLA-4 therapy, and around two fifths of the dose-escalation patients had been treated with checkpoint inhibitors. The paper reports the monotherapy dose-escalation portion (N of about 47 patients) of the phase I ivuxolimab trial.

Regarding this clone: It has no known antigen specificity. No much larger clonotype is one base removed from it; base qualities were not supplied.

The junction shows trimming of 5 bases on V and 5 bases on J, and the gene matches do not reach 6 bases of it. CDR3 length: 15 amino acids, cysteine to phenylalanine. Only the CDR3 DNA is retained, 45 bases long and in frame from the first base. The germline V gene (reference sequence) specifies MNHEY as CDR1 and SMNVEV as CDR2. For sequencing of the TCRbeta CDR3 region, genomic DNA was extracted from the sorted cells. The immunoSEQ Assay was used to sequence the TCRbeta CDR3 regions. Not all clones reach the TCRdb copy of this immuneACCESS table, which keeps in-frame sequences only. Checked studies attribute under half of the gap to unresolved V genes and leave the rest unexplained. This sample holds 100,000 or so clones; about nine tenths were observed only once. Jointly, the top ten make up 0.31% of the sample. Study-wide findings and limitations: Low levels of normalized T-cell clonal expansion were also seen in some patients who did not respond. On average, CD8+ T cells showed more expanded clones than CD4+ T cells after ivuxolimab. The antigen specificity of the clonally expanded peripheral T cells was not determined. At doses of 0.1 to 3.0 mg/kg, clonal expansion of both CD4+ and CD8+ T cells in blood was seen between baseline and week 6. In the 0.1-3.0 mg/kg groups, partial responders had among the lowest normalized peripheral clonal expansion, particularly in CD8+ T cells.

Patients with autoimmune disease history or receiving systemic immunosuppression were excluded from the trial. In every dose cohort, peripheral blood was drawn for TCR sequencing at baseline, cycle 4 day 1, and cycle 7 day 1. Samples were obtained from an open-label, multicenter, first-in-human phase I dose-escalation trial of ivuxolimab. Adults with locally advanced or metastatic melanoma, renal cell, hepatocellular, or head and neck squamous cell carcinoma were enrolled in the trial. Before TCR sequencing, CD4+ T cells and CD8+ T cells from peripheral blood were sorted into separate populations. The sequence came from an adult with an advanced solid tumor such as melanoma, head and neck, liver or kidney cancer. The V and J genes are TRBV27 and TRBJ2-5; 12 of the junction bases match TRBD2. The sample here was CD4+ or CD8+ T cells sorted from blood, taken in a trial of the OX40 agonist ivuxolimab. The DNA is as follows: TGTGCCAGCAGTCCACCGGGACTAGCGGGCGAGACCCAGTACTTC. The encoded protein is CASSPPGLAGETQYF.